The 30 T cell receptor beta chains given below trace back to one sample, sequenced in a study of prognosis after radiotherapy for stage I lung cancer. Genomic DNA provided the template from which TCR beta CDR3 was amplified by two-round multiplex PCR. Used in first-round PCR were primers specific to each TRBV and TRBJ gene. TCRdb reanalysed the multiplex PCR reads using MiXCR and keeps one entry per CDR3 protein. The data show 30,000 to 40,000 distinct CDR3 sequences, less than 35% seen once. The specimen was PBMCs, collected before or after stereotactic body radiation therapy (not recorded which). These receptors came from a donor aged 50 or older with non-small cell lung cancer.

Of note for this clonotype: Given a far larger clone just one base away, this is likely a sequencing read error. The CDR3 sequence: CASRNSGLSNYGYTF. DNA for the CDR3: TGTGCCAGCCGAAACTCGGGACTCTCTAACTATGGCTACACCTTC. The V call is TRBV6-8, the J call TRBJ1-2; the D gene is possibly TRBD1 (5 bases). Germline V lookup: CDR1 MNHGY, CDR2 SAAAGT. The V gene lost 8 bases and the J gene lost 0 bases, with 16 bases spanning the gap. CDR3 size: 15 residues.

Of note for this clonotype: An end of the junction does not agree with germline; a read error may underlie this. The CDR3 nucleotides read TGTGCCAGCAGTCCCGGGACAGCGCACAATCAGCCCCATCATTTT. Residues: CASSPGTAHNQPHHF. This chain uses TRBV28 with TRBJ1-5, with 7 nucleotides matching TRBD1. The CDR3 contains 15 residues. Germline V CDR1 and CDR2: MDHEN, SYDVKM.

This clonotype was seen ten or more times. The chain combines TRBV3-1 with TRBJ1-1, with D unclear. The CDR3 loop spans 12 amino acids. The V gene lost 6 bases and the J gene lost 7 bases, with 12 bases spanning the gap. Per the germline V gene, CDR1 is LGHDT and CDR2 is YNNKEL (reference sequence). The CDR3, as DNA: TGTGCCAGCAGAGGACCGGGGAGTGAAGCTTTCTTT. Protein product: CASRGPGSEAFF.

Ten or more counts support this clonotype. The rearrangement joins TRBV11-2 to TRBJ2-1; TRBD2 agrees at 9 bases. The CDR3 totals 17 residues. Germline CDR1 and CDR2: SGHAT and FQNNGV. V lost 3 bases and J lost 6; bases outside the gene matches: 12. The CDR3 spells CASSFVPGREGGNEQFF. DNA of the CDR3: TGTGCCAGCAGCTTCGTCCCTGGGCGGGAGGGTGGCAATGAGCAGTTCTTC. The full variable domain, its missing parts supplied by reference TRBV11-2 and TRBJ2-1, is EAGVAQSPRYKIIEKRQSVAFWCNPISGHATLYWYQQILGQGPKLLIQFQNNGVVDDSQLPKDRFSAERLKGVDSTLKIQPAKLEDSAVYLCASSFVPGREGGNEQFFGPGTRLTVL.

The chain links TRBV6-5 to TRBJ2-3; D is ambiguous. The V and J ends lost 2 bases and 5 bases respectively, with 14 bases between them. The CDR3 spans 15 residues. Germline values: CDR1 MNHEY, CDR2 SVGAGI. The CDR3 here is CASSYRYPPKDTQYF. For the CDR3, the DNA is TGTGCCAGCAGTTACCGCTATCCTCCCAAAGATACGCAGTATTTT.

This chain joins TRBV20-1 and TRBJ2-1, with D hard to call. CDR3 length equals 13 residues. CDR1 and CDR2 from the germline V gene are DFQATT and SNEGSKA (reference sequence). V was clipped by 6 bases and J by 7 bases, with 16 bases between them. CDR3 residues: CSATLIGSNEQFF. The CDR3, as DNA: TGCAGTGCCACCCTTATAGGGTCGAATGAGCAGTTCTTC.

This clonotype was found many times. The chain joins TRBV7-3 to TRBJ2-3; TRBD2 is a possible D gene (6 bases). CDR3 length: 14 amino acids. Trimming cost V 4 bases and J 5 bases, with 13 bases left between them. Germline loops: CDR1 SGHTA, CDR2 FQGTGA. CDR3 sequence (DNA): TGTGCCAGCAGCTGGAGGGGCCGGGAAGATACGCAGTATTTT. Amino acids: CASSWRGREDTQYF.

With respect to this clonotype: This may arise from a read error, as a much more abundant clone is one base away. The chain carries TRBV18 and TRBJ1-4; TRBD1 aligns across 7 bases. After removal of 4 bases from V and 4 bases from J, the junction contained 6 bases not matched to a gene. CDR3 length: 15 amino acids. Germline V lookup: CDR1 KGHSH, CDR2 LQKENI. DNA for the CDR3: TGTGCCAGCTCACAATCTGGGGACAGTAATGAAAAACTGTTTTTT. This gives the protein CASSQSGDSNEKLFF.

On this clonotype itself: The final CDR3 position lacks the conserved phenylalanine or tryptophan, pointing to a likely read error. The chain is built from TRBV6-1 and TRBJ1-5; 9 bases match TRBD1. The CDR3 has 14 residues. CDR1 is MNHNS, CDR2 SASEGT, per germline. With V trimmed by 5 bases and J by 4 bases, 3 bases remained unmatched. This CDR3 is CASSRDRVNQPQHS. CDR3 nucleotides: TGTGCCAGCAGTAGGGACAGGGTAAATCAGCCCCAGCATTCT.

About this clonotype: A read error may produce the germline difference seen at one junction end. The V gene is TRBV24-1, the J gene TRBJ1-5, with D perhaps matching TRBD1 (6 bases). This CDR3 comprises 16 residues. Germline CDR1 KGHDR, CDR2 SFDVKD. The CDR3 region is CATSDGGQWRYHPQHF. The CDR3 bases are TGTGCCACCAGTGACGGAGGACAGTGGAGGTATCATCCCCAGCATTTT.

Regarding this clonotype: It may be a read error: a sequence one base away is much more abundant. The gene calls are TRBV7-9 and TRBJ1-1; D unresolved. Germline lookup yields CDR1 SEHNR and CDR2 FQNEAQ (reference sequence). The CDR3 is made up of 14 amino acids. The CDR3 loop reads CASSLQIGNTQAFF. The DNA of the CDR3 is TGTGCCAGCAGCTTACAGATAGGCAACACTCAAGCTTTCTTT. The variable domain in full, completed from reference TRBV7-9 and TRBJ1-1, reads DTGVSQNPRHKITKRGQNVTFRCDPISEHNRLYWYRQTLGQGPEFLTYFQNEAQLEKSRLLSDRFSAERPKGSFSTLEIQRTEQGDSAMYLCASSLQIGNTQAFFGQGTRLTVV.

In the case of this clonotype: A far larger clone is off by one base, so a read error is likely. The chain has TRBV28 and TRBJ1-6, with 7 bases lining up with TRBD1. The length of the CDR3 is 14 residues. CDR1 MDHEN and CDR2 SYDVKM come from the germline V gene. CDR3 DNA: TGTTCCAGCAGTTTTCAGGGGGAGAGGTCACCCCTCCACTTT. It yields the protein CSSSFQGERSPLHF.

This clonotype was observed a few times. Just one base apart from a much larger clone, this may be a read error. This chain links TRBV7-8 with TRBJ2-3, with D maybe TRBD2 (5 bases). The CDR3 has 16 amino acids. With 2 bases removed from V and 1 base from J, the gap between germline ends came to 13 bases. CDR1 is SGHVS and CDR2 is FQNEAQ in the germline V gene. DNA of the CDR3: TGTGCCAGCAGCTTATCAGAGGGATTGGGCACAGATACGCAGTATTTT. As protein: CASSLSEGLGTDTQYF.

The V gene is TRBV12-3 or TRBV12-4, the J gene TRBJ2-5, with 13 bases fitting TRBD2. The CDR3 is 14 residues long. The J segment lost 8 bases and the V segment lost 6 bases, leaving 6 bases of the junction unmatched. CDR3 in amino acids: CASRLAGGWDTQYF. The DNA for the CDR3 is TGTGCCAGCAGACTAGCGGGGGGGTGGGATACCCAGTACTTC.

Ten or more counts support this clonotype. The chain couples TRBV28 to TRBJ1-1; D is unclear. This CDR3 has 16 amino acids. Trimming left V 2 bases short and J 0 bases short, with 13 bases between. The V gene's germline CDR1 is MDHEN and CDR2 SYDVKM. The DNA of the CDR3 is TGTGCCAGCAGTTTACTTGGCAGAGACATGAACACTGAAGCTTTCTTT. Protein: CASSLLGRDMNTEAFF.

The rearrangement links TRBV28 to TRBJ2-7; TRBD2 aligns across 8 bases. Unmatched junction bases numbered 12, after V lost 5 bases and J lost 3 bases. There are 16 residues in the CDR3. Per the germline V gene, CDR1 is MDHEN and CDR2 is SYDVKM. CDR3 sequence: CASSIQLAAGFYEQYF. CDR3 nucleotide sequence: TGTGCCAGCAGTATCCAACTAGCGGCAGGTTTCTACGAGCAGTACTTC.

A note on this clonotype: With only one base between it and a far larger clone, this is likely a read error. The rearrangement uses TRBV6-4 and TRBJ2-7; D unclear. V lost 4 bases and J 2 bases, leaving 12 bases between the germline ends. Germline CDR1 MRHNA, CDR2 SNTAGT. The CDR3 covers 14 residues. The CDR3 DNA is TGTGCCAGCAGTGGATATACTACTCCCTACGAGCAGTACTTC. Amino acid sequence: CASSGYTTPYEQYF.

This clonotype was observed at least ten times. The chain couples TRBV28 to TRBJ1-1; D is undetermined. V lost 3 bases and J lost 5, with 10 bases in between. The CDR3 has 13 residues. The V gene's germline CDR1 is MDHEN and CDR2 SYDVKM. CDR3 loop: CASSFNPRTEAFF. For the CDR3, the DNA is TGTGCCAGCAGTTTCAACCCTCGGACTGAAGCTTTCTTT.

The J gene is TRBJ1-1, the V gene TRBV7-2; possibly TRBD1 for D (5 bases). The CDR3 covers 14 residues. V lost 1 base and J 1 base, leaving 7 bases between the germline ends. Germline values: CDR1 SGHTA, CDR2 FQGNSA. CDR3 nucleotides: TGTGCCAGCAGCTTAGGTCAGGGGAACACTGAAGCTTTCTTT. Amino acids: CASSLGQGNTEAFF.

V gene TRBV20-1 combines with J gene TRBJ2-1; D is perhaps TRBD2 (6 bases). The V end was cut by 6 bases, the J end by 2 bases, with 14 bases between. The CDR3 length is 14 residues. Germline CDR1 DFQATT, CDR2 SNEGSKA (reference sequence). CDR3 sequence: CSATTWRAYNEQFF. CDR3 coding DNA: TGCAGTGCGACCACATGGAGGGCCTACAATGAGCAGTTCTTC.

This clonotype has at least ten counts. V usage is TRBV25-1 and J usage is TRBJ2-5, with D maybe TRBD1 (6 bases). This CDR3 contains 14 residues. Trimming cost V 8 bases and J 5 bases, with 18 bases left between them. Germline V gene sequence: CDR1 MGHDK, CDR2 SYGVNS. The DNA for the CDR3 is TGTGCCAGCTTCTATCGCGGCAGGGGTGAGACCCAGTACTTC. This sequence encodes CASFYRGRGETQYF.

V usage is TRBV28 and J usage is TRBJ2-1, with unresolved D. The CDR3 is made up of 11 amino acids. The germline gives CDR1 MDHEN, CDR2 SYDVKM. Trimming stripped 5 bases from V and 13 bases from J, with 12 bases between. This CDR3 is CASSGYNNQFF. The CDR3 coding sequence is TGTGCCAGCAGTGGTTACAATAATCAGTTCTTC.

The chain recombines TRBV5-4 with TRBJ1-1; no clear D. The CDR3 has 13 residues. Germline CDR1 reads SGHNT; CDR2 reads YYREEE (reference sequence). Trimming removed 4 bases from V and 8 bases from J, with 15 bases in between. CDR3 in DNA: TGTGCCAGCAGCATCTCGGGCTTCAGGGAAGCTTTCTTT. Its translation: CASSISGFREAFF. The full variable domain, with the rest looked up from reference TRBV5-4 and TRBJ1-1, is ETGVTQSPTHLIKTRGQQVTLRCSSQSGHNTVSWYQQALGQGPQFIFQYYREEENGRGNFPPRFSGLQFPNYSSELNVNALELDDSALYLCASSISGFREAFFGQGTRLTVV.

Notes on this clonotype: A much larger clonotype is one base distant, so this may be a read error. The V call is TRBV3-1, the J call TRBJ2-2; no clear D. The germline V and J ends were trimmed by 1 base and 4 bases, with 4 bases remaining between them. CDR3 length: 13 amino acids. The germline gives CDR1 LGHDT, CDR2 YNNKEL (reference sequence). The CDR3 spells CASSQVSTGELFF. CDR3 nucleotide sequence: TGTGCCAGCAGCCAAGTCTCCACCGGGGAGCTGTTTTTT.

In regard to this clonotype: Given a much more abundant clone one base away, this may be a read error. The J gene is TRBJ1-1, the V gene TRBV7-3; D ambiguous. The V gene lost 3 bases and the J gene lost 6 bases, with 11 bases spanning the gap. In germline, CDR1 is SGHTA, CDR2 FQGTGA. CDR3 length equals 13 residues. As DNA, the CDR3 is TGTGCCAGCAGCTTCAACCCGGACTCTGAAGCTTTCTTT. This translates into CASSFNPDSEAFF. Full variable domain (rest looked up from reference TRBV7-3 and TRBJ1-1): GAGVSQTPSNKVTEKGKYVELRCDPISGHTALYWYRQSLGQGPEFLIYFQGTGAADDSGLPNDRFFAVRPEGSVSTLKIQRTERGDSAVYLCASSFNPDSEAFFGQGTRLTVV.

The table lists this clonotype with many counts. V and J are TRBV30 and TRBJ2-7, with D unclear. Germline V lookup: CDR1 GTSNPN, CDR2 SVGIG (reference sequence). V lost 0 bases and J 6 bases, leaving 6 bases between the germline ends. This CDR3 spans 11 amino acids. The CDR3 DNA follows: TGTGCCTGGAGTGTTCAGATCGAGCAGTACTTC. This gives the protein CAWSVQIEQYF.

This clonotype showed up just a few times. A clone one base away is much larger, so this may be a read error. The chain has TRBV29-1 and TRBJ2-7; D not resolved. CDR3 length: 11 amino acids. Germline V gives CDR1 SQVTM, CDR2 ANQGSEA. The CDR3 region has the DNA TGCGGCGTTGACATAGCCTACGAGCAGTACTTC. It translates to CGVDIAYEQYF.

This clonotype is medium-sized. The chain links TRBV11-2 to TRBJ2-1; D uncertain. The V end lost 3 bases, the J end lost 4 bases, and 10 bases lay between the germline ends. CDR3 size: 14 residues. CDR1 is SGHAT, CDR2 FQNNGV, per germline. The CDR3 here is CASSFEDAYNEQFF. For the CDR3, the DNA is TGTGCCAGCAGCTTTGAGGACGCATACAATGAGCAGTTCTTC.

This clonotype was seen repeatedly, ten times or more. A much larger clone differs from this one at a single base, so this may be a read error. CDR3 nucleotides: TGTGCCAGCAGCAGGGGGACAGGGGCCTACGAGCGGTACTTC. Amino acid sequence: CASSRGTGAYERYF. The chain combines TRBV7-9 with TRBJ2-7; 10 nucleotides align to TRBD1. The CDR3 is made up of 14 amino acids. Germline assignment: CDR1 SEHNR and CDR2 FQNEAQ (reference sequence).

This clonotype was observed at least ten times. The rearrangement uses TRBV20-1 and TRBJ1-2; D perhaps matches TRBD1 (6 bases). V gave up 7 bases and J gave up 7 bases, with 22 bases separating them. This CDR3 comprises 14 residues. Germline CDR1 reads DFQATT; CDR2 reads SNEGSKA (reference sequence). This chain's CDR3 is CSVAQISQGIGYTF. In DNA, the CDR3 is TGCAGTGTCGCTCAAATTAGCCAGGGGATTGGCTACACCTTC.